The TCR beta chain under discussion was sequenced for a study of human T cells and chemical hapten exposure (dated by TCRdb to the early 2020s). General notes on the study: For sensitization, 2% DPC in acetone was applied to a roughly 2 cm by roughly 2 cm area of upper inner arm skin. Throughout the approximately 23-week study period, patients were also given weekly therapeutic DPC doses on the scalp. Patch testing on the upper back used Finn chambers containing 0.01% DPC, with scoring done after 6 days according to International Contact Dermatitis Research Group standards. Most of the patients in the cohort were female, and the cohort covered alopecia areata with under or over 50% scalp involvement, alopecia totalis and alopecia universalis. Libraries were pooled for sequencing, and per-sample TCR yields varied mainly because of small differences in library volumes within the pool. This study followed changes in the peripheral blood TCR repertoire in vivo during primary and secondary sensitization of alopecia patients to the hapten diphenylcyclopropenone (DPC). Blood samples were taken from patients before sensitization (week 0) and then at 2, 6 and about 24 weeks after DPC sensitization. Blood for TCR sequencing was provided by twenty-nine alopecia patients at one to four time points (pre-sensitization, 2, 6 and 24 weeks).

The CDR3, cysteine through phenylalanine, is 14 amino acids long. Here the CDR3 DNA is all that survives: 42 bases in frame from base 1. Deletion took 2 bases off V and 4 bases off J, with a span of 11 bases between the germline ends. CDR1 ENHRY and CDR2 SYGVKD were looked up in the germline V gene. Points the paper makes about the study in general: Expanded TCRs formed significantly more large CDR3 similarity clusters than pre-sensitization or healthy control sets, consistent with antigen-driven responses. No change with DPC sensitization was found in the number of TCRs above 1 in 1000 frequency, and no evidence of global repertoire structure alterations was found. After repeated subsampling, the strength of the expansion versus patch-test correlation and the threshold at which it became significant changed. Because all patients had alopecia, a presumed autoimmune disease, the immune response of the patients might differ from that of healthy individuals. Patch test score correlated positively with the number of PT1 expanded TCRs, reaching significance at thresholds 8, 16 and 32 but not at 4.

This specimen's time point label, interpreted: pre-sensitization, week 0. Read against the paper, the sample's treatment or condition label means: therapeutic diphenylcyclopropenone sensitization with weekly scalp DPC. At every patch-test visit, the blood draw took place before the patch test was put on. Patients were considered eligible if aged 18 to 70, diagnosed with alopecia and deemed suitable for DPC therapy, and patients were excluded if pregnant. Total RNA was extracted from unfractionated whole blood that had been collected in Tempus Blood RNA tubes. Receptors were amplified or captured by RACE. Sequenced using a NextSeq 500. Library preparation attached unique molecular identifiers to individual cDNA molecules for quantitative, reproducible TCR counting. From each blood RNA sample, both TCR alpha and TCR beta chains were sequenced. The authors' pipeline ran thus. The median number of TCRs per sample was some 100,000, ranging from roughly 20,000 to 700,000. The Decombinator software suite was used to annotate the V, J and CDR3 of the TCR reads. For PS versus PT1 abundance plots, all samples were subsampled to the same number of TCRs (28,000). Expanded TCRs were defined as absent before sensitization and observed at least eight times at the 2-week time point. Using fastp at Q25 and MiXCR, TCRdb reprocessed the public reads and kept productive beta chains. Every distinct CDR3 protein forms one entry, paired with its most common genes and DNA. The V and J calls were not made by the authors but by TCRdb's processing. The sample table lists tens of thousands of distinct CDR3 sequences, 9.5% to 15% of them with a count of one. 4.5% to 6% of the sample rests with the top ten.

This clonotype was seen at least ten times. Which antigen it targets is not known. No clone much larger than this one lies a single base away; base qualities are absent. This receptor was identified in a woman aged 30 to 39 with alopecia areata. Some clones in this sample may be carry-over from other donors' samples. The input for sequencing was whole blood, taken in connection with sensitization to the hapten diphenylcyclopropenone (DPC). The chain couples TRBV10-3 to TRBJ2-5, with the D segment identity uncertain. The DNA reads TGTGCCATCAGTGAGATGAAGTCCCCAGAGACCCAGTACTTC. Translated, it gives CAISEMKSPETQYF.